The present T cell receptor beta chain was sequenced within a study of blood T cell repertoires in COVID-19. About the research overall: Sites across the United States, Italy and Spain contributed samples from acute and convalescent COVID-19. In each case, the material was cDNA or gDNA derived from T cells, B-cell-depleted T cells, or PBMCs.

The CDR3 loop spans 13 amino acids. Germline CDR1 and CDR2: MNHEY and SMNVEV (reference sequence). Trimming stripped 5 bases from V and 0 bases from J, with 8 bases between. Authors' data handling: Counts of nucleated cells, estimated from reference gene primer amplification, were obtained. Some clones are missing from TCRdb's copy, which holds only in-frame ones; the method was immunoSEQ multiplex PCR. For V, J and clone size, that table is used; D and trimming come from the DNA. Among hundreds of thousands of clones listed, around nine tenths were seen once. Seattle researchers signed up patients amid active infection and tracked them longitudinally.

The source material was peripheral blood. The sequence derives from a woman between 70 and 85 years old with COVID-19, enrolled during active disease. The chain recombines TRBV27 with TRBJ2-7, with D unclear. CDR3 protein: CASSPYRSYEQYF. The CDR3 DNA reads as TGTGCCAGCAGTCCCTATCGCTCCTACGAGCAGTACTTC.